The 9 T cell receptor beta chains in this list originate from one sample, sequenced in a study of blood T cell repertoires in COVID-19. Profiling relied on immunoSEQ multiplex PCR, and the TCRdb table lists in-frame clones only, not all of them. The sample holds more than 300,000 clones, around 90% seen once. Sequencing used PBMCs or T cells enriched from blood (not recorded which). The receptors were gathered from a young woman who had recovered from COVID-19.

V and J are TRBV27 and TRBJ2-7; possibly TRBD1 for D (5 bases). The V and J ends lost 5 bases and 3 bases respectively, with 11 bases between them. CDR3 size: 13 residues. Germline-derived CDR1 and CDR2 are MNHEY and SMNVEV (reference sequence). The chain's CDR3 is CASSLGAVYEQYF. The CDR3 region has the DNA TGTGCCAGCAGTCTAGGGGCGGTCTACGAGCAGTACTTC.

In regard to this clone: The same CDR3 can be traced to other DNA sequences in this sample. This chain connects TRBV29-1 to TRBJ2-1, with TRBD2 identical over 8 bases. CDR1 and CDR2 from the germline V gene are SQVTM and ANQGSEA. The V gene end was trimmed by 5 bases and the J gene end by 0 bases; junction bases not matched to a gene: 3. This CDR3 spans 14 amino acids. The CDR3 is CSVSSGSSYNEQFF. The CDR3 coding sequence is TGCAGCGTTTCCAGCGGGAGCTCCTACAATGAGCAGTTCTTC.

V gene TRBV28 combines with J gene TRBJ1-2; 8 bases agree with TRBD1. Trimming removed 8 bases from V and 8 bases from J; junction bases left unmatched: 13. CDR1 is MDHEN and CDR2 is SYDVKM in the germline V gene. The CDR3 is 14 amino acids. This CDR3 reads CASFSGQEKGGYTF. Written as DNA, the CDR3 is TGTGCCAGCTTCTCGGGACAGGAAAAAGGGGGCTACACCTTC.

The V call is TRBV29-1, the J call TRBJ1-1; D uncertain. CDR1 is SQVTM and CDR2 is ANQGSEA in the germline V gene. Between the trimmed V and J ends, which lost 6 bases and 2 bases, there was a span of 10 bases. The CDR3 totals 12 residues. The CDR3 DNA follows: TGCAGCGTCGAGGGAGGCAACACTGAAGCTTTCTTT. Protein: CSVEGGNTEAFF.

CDR3 sequence: CAWICWAFFNVTNEKLFF. The CDR3 coding sequence is TGTGCCTGGATCTGCTGGGCGTTCTTTAATGTGACTAATGAAAAACTGTTTTTT. V usage is TRBV30 and J usage is TRBJ1-4, with D unresolved. CDR1 is GTSNPN and CDR2 is SVGIG in the germline V gene (reference sequence). This CDR3 has 18 residues. With 4 bases removed from V and 2 bases from J, the gap between germline ends came to 23 bases. The variable domain in full, completed from reference TRBV30 and TRBJ1-4, reads SQTIHQWPATLVQPVGSPLSLECTVEGTSNPNLYWYRQAAGRGLQLLFYSVGIGQISSEVPQNLSASRPQDRQFILSSKKLLLSDSGFYLCAWICWAFFNVTNEKLFFGSGTQLSVL.

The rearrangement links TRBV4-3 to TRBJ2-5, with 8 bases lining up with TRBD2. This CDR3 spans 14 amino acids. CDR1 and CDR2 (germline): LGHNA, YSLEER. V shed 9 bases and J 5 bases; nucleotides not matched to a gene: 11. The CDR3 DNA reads TGCGCCAGTATTGCGGGACTAGTGGGGGAGACCCAGTACTTC. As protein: CASIAGLVGETQYF.

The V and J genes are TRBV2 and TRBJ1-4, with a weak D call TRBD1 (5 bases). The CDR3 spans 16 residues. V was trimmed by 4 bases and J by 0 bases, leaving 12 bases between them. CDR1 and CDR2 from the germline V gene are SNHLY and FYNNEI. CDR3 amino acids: CASSGRQPTTNEKLFF. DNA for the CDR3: TGTGCCAGCAGTGGAAGACAGCCGACAACTAATGAAAAACTGTTTTTT.

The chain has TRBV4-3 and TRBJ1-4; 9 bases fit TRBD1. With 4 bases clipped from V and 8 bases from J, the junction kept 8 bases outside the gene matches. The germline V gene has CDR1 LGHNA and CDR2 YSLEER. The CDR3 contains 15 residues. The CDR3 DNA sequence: TGCGCCAGCAGCCGAGGACAGGGGCTTCGGGAAAAACTGTTTTTT. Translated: CASSRGQGLREKLFF.

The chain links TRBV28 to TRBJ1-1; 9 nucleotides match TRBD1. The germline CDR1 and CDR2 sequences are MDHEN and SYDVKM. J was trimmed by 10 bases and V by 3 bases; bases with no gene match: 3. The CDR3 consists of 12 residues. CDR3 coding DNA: TGTGCCAGCAGTTTGGGACAGGGAGGAGCTTTCTTT. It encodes CASSLGQGGAFF.